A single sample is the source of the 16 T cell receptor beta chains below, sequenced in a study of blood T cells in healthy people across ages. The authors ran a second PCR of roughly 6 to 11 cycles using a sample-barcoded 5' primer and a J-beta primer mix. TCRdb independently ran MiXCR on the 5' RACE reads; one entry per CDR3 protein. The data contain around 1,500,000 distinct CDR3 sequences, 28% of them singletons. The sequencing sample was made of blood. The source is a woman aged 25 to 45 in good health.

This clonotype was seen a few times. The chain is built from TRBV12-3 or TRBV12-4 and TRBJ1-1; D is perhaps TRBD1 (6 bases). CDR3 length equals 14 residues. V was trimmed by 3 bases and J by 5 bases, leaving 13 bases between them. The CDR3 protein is CASSLGARKTEAFF. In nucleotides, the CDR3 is TGTGCCAGCAGTTTGGGGGCGCGAAAGACTGAAGCTTTCTTT.

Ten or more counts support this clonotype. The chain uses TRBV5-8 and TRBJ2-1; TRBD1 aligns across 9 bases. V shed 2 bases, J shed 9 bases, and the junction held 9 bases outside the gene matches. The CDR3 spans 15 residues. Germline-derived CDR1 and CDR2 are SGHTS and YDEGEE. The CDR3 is CASSLWTGAFGEQFF. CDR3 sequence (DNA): TGTGCCAGCAGCTTATGGACAGGGGCATTTGGTGAGCAGTTCTTC.

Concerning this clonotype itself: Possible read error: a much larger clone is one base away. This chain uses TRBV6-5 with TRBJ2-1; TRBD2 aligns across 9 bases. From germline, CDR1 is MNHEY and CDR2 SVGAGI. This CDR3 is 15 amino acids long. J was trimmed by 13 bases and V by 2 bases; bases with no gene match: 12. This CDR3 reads CASSYVGGGDETQFF. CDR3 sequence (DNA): TGTGCCAGCAGTTACGTCGGCGGGGGGGACGAGACCCAGTTCTTC.

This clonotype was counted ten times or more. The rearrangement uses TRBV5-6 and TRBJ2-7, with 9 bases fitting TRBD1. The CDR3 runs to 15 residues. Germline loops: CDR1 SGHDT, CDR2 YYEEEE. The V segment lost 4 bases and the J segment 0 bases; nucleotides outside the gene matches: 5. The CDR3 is CASSPGTGYSYEQYF. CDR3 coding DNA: TGTGCCAGCAGCCCCGGGACAGGGTACTCCTACGAGCAGTACTTC.

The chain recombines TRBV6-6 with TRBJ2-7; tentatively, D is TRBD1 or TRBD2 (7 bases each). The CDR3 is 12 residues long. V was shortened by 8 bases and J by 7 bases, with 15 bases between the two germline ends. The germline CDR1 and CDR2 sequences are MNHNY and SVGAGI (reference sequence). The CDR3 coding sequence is TGTGCCAGCCAGGGGGGGGCGTGGGAGCAGTACTTC. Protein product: CASQGGAWEQYF.

CDR3 protein: CASSVRGHSDPEAFF. As DNA, the CDR3 is TGTGCCAGCAGCGTGAGGGGACACTCTGATCCTGAAGCTTTCTTT. The gene calls are TRBV7-2 and TRBJ1-1; TRBD1 might be the D (6 bases). Germline CDR1 SGHTA, CDR2 FQGNSA. Deletions cut 5 bases from V and 6 bases from J, with 19 bases between. The length of the CDR3 is 15 residues.

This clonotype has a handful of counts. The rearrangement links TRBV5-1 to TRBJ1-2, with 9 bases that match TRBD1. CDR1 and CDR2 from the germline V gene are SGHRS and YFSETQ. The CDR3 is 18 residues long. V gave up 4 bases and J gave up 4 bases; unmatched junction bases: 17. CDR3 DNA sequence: TGCGCCAGCAGCCGGACCCCGGGACAGGGTGAGGGAACCTATGGCTACACCTTC. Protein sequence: CASSRTPGQGEGTYGYTF.

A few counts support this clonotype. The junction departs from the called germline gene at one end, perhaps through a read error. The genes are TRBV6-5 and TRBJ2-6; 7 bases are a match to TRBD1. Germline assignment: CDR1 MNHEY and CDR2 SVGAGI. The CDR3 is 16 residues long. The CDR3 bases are TGTGCCAGCAGTTTGGACAGGTTCATGGGGGTCAACGTCCTGACTTTC. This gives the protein CASSLDRFMGVNVLTF.

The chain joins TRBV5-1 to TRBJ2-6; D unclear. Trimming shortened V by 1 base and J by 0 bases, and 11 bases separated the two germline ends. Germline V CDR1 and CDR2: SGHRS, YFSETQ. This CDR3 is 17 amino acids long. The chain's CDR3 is CASSLSQASSGANVLTF. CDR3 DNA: TGCGCCAGCAGCTTGTCGCAGGCTAGCTCTGGGGCCAACGTCCTGACTTTC.

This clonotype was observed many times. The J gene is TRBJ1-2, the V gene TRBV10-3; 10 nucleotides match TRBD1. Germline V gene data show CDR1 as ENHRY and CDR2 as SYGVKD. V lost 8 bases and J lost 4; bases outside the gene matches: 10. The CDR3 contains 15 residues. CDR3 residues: CAIRPGQGTTYGYTF. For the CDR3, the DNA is TGTGCCATCCGTCCGGGACAGGGGACCACCTATGGCTACACCTTC.

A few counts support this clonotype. The CDR3 sequence is CSARERQGTSLPRPQETQYF. The CDR3 DNA reads TGCAGTGCTAGAGAGAGACAGGGTACGAGCTTACCCAGGCCTCAAGAGACCCAGTACTTC. The chain combines TRBV20-1 with TRBJ2-5; 7 bases line up with TRBD1. The CDR3 has 20 residues. Per germline, CDR1 DFQATT and CDR2 SNEGSKA (reference sequence). Trimming at V came to 0 bases and at J to 2 bases, leaving 21 bases not matched to a gene.

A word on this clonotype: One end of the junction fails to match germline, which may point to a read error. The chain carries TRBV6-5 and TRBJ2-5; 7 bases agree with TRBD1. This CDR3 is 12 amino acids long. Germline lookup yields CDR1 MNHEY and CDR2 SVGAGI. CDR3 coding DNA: TGTGCCAGCAGCTACAGGGGAGAGACCCAGTGCTTC. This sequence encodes CASSYRGETQCF.

CDR3 amino acids: CASGLDDSPLHF. The CDR3 DNA sequence: TGTGCTAGTGGTTTGGATGACTCACCCCTCCACTTT. The chain uses TRBV12-5 and TRBJ1-6; no clear D gene. Germline values: CDR1 LGHNT, CDR2 FRNRAP. The CDR3 loop spans 12 amino acids. V was cut by 1 base and J by 10 bases, with 5 bases left in between.

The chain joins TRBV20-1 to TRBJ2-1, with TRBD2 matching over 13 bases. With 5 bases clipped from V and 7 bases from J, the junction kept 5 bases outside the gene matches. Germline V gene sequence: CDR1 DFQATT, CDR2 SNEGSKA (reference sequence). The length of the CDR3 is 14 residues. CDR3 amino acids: CSAVGTSGKNEQFF. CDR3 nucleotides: TGCAGTGCTGTCGGGACTAGCGGGAAAAATGAGCAGTTCTTC.

Here the CDR3 reads CASGQGTSNEQFF. The CDR3 bases are TGTGCCAGTGGACAGGGAACCTCCAATGAGCAGTTCTTC. V is TRBV2 and J is TRBJ2-1, with 8 bases identical to TRBD1. V lost 9 bases and J lost 6; bases outside the gene matches: 7. The CDR3 loop spans 13 amino acids. Germline CDR1 is SNHLY and CDR2 is FYNNEI.

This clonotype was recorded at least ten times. The CDR3 coding sequence is TGCAGCGACAGACAGGGTGGGGGTGAGCAGTTCTTC. Translated: CSDRQGGGEQFF. The genes are TRBV29-1 and TRBJ2-1, with 7 bases matching TRBD1. V was clipped by 7 bases and J by 9 bases; unmatched bases: 9. Germline V gene lookup returns CDR1 SQVTM and CDR2 ANQGSEA. The CDR3 sequence is 12 residues long.